A single sample gave rise to the 16 T cell receptor beta chains below, sequenced in a study of T-cell memory formation after mild COVID-19. TCRdb itself ran the 5' RACE reads through MiXCR, one entry per CDR3 protein. The data contain about 600,000 distinct CDR3 sequences, less than 25% of them singletons. The sequenced sample consisted of PBMCs or a T cell subset sorted from them (not recorded which). The source of these receptors is an adult woman who had mild COVID-19 (a few samples of this study predate the infection). Cell type and time point are not known.

At least ten counts were recorded for this clonotype. V and J are TRBV7-3 and TRBJ2-1, with a possible D match to TRBD2 (6 bases). Germline lookup yields CDR1 SGHTA and CDR2 FQGTGA. CDR3 length equals 16 residues. V was trimmed by 1 base and J by 0 bases, leaving 10 bases between them. The CDR3 DNA follows: TGTGCCAGCAGCTTAATGGGGGGATTCTCCTACAATGAGCAGTTCTTC. This sequence encodes CASSLMGGFSYNEQFF.

CDR3 coding DNA: TGTGCCAGCGGGAGGACGGTTCTGTATGAGCAGTTCTTC. This sequence encodes CASGRTVLYEQFF. The chain is built from TRBV7-2 and TRBJ2-1; the D gene is possibly TRBD2 (6 bases). Deletions cut 8 bases from V and 8 bases from J, with 16 bases between. Germline-derived CDR1 and CDR2 are SGHTA and FQGNSA. This CDR3 region has 13 residues.

This clonotype was recorded at least ten times. The rearrangement joins TRBV18 to TRBJ2-3; 15 bases map to TRBD2. The CDR3 has 16 residues. V shed 6 bases and J 2 bases; nucleotides not matched to a gene: 3. Germline V CDR1 and CDR2: KGHSH, LQKENI. CDR3 sequence (DNA): TGTGCCAGCTCGCGGACTAGCGGGAGGGCCACAGATACGCAGTATTTT. Translation gives CASSRTSGRATDTQYF.

The chain is built from TRBV6-4 and TRBJ1-2; D is perhaps TRBD1 (6 bases). The CDR3 spans 14 residues. Germline CDR1 reads MRHNA; CDR2 reads SNTAGT. V was trimmed by 1 base and J by 7 bases, leaving 13 bases between them. The CDR3 DNA is TGTGCCAGCAGTGACTGGGGCAGGGGATCTGGCTACACCTTC. This sequence encodes CASSDWGRGSGYTF.

CDR3 loop: CASSSLTRGGSPLHF. The CDR3 DNA sequence: TGTGCCAGCAGCTCCCTAACGCGGGGTGGGTCACCCCTCCACTTT. V is TRBV5-5 and J is TRBJ1-6; D gene uncertain. Per germline, CDR1 SGHKS and CDR2 YYEKEE (reference sequence). V was pared by 3 bases and J by 10 bases, with 17 bases between. This CDR3 spans 15 amino acids.

There are a few counts of this clonotype. The J gene is TRBJ2-1, the V gene TRBV7-3; possible D gene TRBD1, 5 bases. Trimming shortened V by 5 bases and J by 4 bases, and 12 bases separated the two germline ends. The CDR3 consists of 14 residues. Germline loops: CDR1 SGHTA, CDR2 FQGTGA. The CDR3 here is CASSPLTVYNEQFF. The CDR3 DNA reads TGTGCCAGCAGCCCCCTGACAGTTTACAATGAGCAGTTCTTC. Complete variable domain (other parts from reference TRBV7-3 and TRBJ2-1): GAGVSQTPSNKVTEKGKYVELRCDPISGHTALYWYRQSLGQGPEFLIYFQGTGAADDSGLPNDRFFAVRPEGSVSTLKIQRTERGDSAVYLCASSPLTVYNEQFFGPGTRLTVL.

This clonotype was seen ten or more times. The chain employs TRBV5-4 and TRBJ2-5; a weak D match, TRBD2 (5 bases). The CDR3 spans 14 residues. Germline-derived CDR1 and CDR2 are SGHNT and YYREEE (reference sequence). Deletions cut 4 bases from V and 5 bases from J, with 15 bases between. In DNA, the CDR3 is TGTGCCAGCAGCCCTACGGGGAGCCACGAGACCCAGTACTTC. The encoded protein is CASSPTGSHETQYF. Together with reference TRBV5-4 and TRBJ2-5, the CDR3 gives the full variable domain: ETGVTQSPTHLIKTRGQQVTLRCSSQSGHNTVSWYQQALGQGPQFIFQYYREEENGRGNFPPRFSGLQFPNYSSELNVNALELDDSALYLCASSPTGSHETQYFGPGTRLLVL.

The genes are TRBV7-9 and TRBJ1-2, with D tentatively TRBD1 (6 bases). The CDR3 has 14 residues. V lost 5 bases and J lost 6, with 16 bases in between. From germline, CDR1 is SEHNR and CDR2 FQNEAQ (reference sequence). This CDR3 reads CASSPWGAADGYTF. For the CDR3, the DNA is TGTGCCAGCAGCCCCTGGGGGGCTGCGGATGGCTACACCTTC. Filled out from reference TRBV7-9 and TRBJ1-2, the complete variable domain reads DTGVSQNPRHKITKRGQNVTFRCDPISEHNRLYWYRQTLGQGPEFLTYFQNEAQLEKSRLLSDRFSAERPKGSFSTLEIQRTEQGDSAMYLCASSPWGAADGYTFGSGTRLTVV.

The V call is TRBV9, the J call TRBJ2-1; no clear D gene. Germline lookup yields CDR1 SGDLS and CDR2 YYNGEE. The CDR3 has 14 amino acids. The V gene lost 0 bases and the J gene lost 9 bases, with 13 bases spanning the gap. CDR3 sequence (DNA): TGTGCCAGCAGCGTAGAGATAGGAAACGGTGAGCAGTTCTTC. Its protein is CASSVEIGNGEQFF.

CDR3 sequence (DNA): TGTGCCAGCAGCTTAGAGACCAGGTACTATGGCTACACCTTC. Its protein is CASSLETRYYGYTF. The chain is built from TRBV7-2 and TRBJ1-2; D is ambiguous. Trimming shortened V by 1 base and J by 3 bases, and 9 bases separated the two germline ends. This CDR3 comprises 14 residues. CDR1 and CDR2 from the germline V gene are SGHTA and FQGNSA.

In this sample, this clonotype turned up a few times. The chain employs TRBV4-2 and TRBJ1-5, with D possibly TRBD1 on 6 matching bases. Germline CDR1 is LGHNA and CDR2 is YNFKEQ. With 1 base removed from V and 2 bases from J, the gap between germline ends came to 9 bases. This CDR3 region has 15 residues. The CDR3 sequence: CASSQGAGGNQPQHF. The CDR3 DNA sequence: TGTGCCAGCAGCCAAGGGGCAGGGGGCAATCAGCCCCAGCATTTT.

A single count supports this clonotype. The chain links TRBV5-1 to TRBJ2-5, with 9 nucleotides matching TRBD2. V lost 0 bases to trimming and J lost 5 bases; unmatched junction nucleotides: 11. The CDR3 consists of 17 residues. Germline V gene lookup returns CDR1 SGHRS and CDR2 YFSETQ. The CDR3 coding sequence is TGCGCCAGCAGCTTGGGGGTGGTTAGCGGGAGCCGTGAGACCCAGTACTTC. This sequence encodes CASSLGVVSGSRETQYF.

V is TRBV20-1 and J is TRBJ2-7, with 9 bases identical to TRBD2. V lost 0 bases and J lost 0; bases outside the gene matches: 9. This CDR3 contains 17 residues. CDR1 and CDR2 (germline): DFQATT, SNEGSKA (reference sequence). CDR3 in amino acids: CSARDSYSGRASYEQYF. DNA of the CDR3: TGCAGTGCTAGAGACTCGTATAGCGGGAGAGCCTCCTACGAGCAGTACTTC.

A few counts support this clonotype. V usage is TRBV6-1 and J usage is TRBJ1-5; D not resolved. The germline gives CDR1 MNHNS, CDR2 SASEGT. Trimming removed 6 bases at V and 3 bases at J, with 12 bases between. The CDR3 is 14 residues long. The CDR3 loop is CASSSGSHNQPQHF. Written as DNA, the CDR3 is TGTGCCAGCAGCTCTGGGTCTCACAATCAGCCCCAGCATTTT.

J is TRBJ2-1 and V is TRBV24-1; TRBD1 is a possible D gene (10 bases). The CDR3 length is 22 residues. V dropped 5 bases and J dropped 8 bases, with 39 bases sitting between them. Looked up from germline, CDR1 is KGHDR and CDR2 is SFDVKD. The chain's CDR3 is CATSVLSSGTGDSGGDRHEQFF. CDR3 nucleotide sequence: TGTGCCACCAGTGTCTTATCCTCCGGGACAGGGGATAGCGGGGGAGATCGCCATGAGCAGTTCTTC.

In its sample, this clonotype was seen a few times. The chain recombines TRBV5-4 with TRBJ1-2; the match to TRBD1 covers 7 bases. Unmatched junction bases numbered 7, after V lost 5 bases and J lost 6 bases. Germline V lookup: CDR1 SGHNT, CDR2 YYREEE (reference sequence). This CDR3 contains 13 residues. The CDR3 DNA reads as TGTGCCAGCAGGATGACAGGGAACCATGGCTACACCTTC. Protein sequence: CASRMTGNHGYTF.